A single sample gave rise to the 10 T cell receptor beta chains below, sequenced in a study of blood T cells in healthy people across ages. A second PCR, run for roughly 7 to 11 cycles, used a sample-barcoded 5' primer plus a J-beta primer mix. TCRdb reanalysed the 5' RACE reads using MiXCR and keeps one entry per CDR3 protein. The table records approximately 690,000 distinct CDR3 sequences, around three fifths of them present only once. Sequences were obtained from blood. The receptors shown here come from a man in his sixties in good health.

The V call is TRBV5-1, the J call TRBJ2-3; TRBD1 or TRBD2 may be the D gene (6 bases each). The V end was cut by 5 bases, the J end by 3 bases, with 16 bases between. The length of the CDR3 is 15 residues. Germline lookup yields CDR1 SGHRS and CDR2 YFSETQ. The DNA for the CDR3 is TGCGCCAGCAGGGGCGGGACAACCCCAACAGATACGCAGTATTTT. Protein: CASRGGTTPTDTQYF.

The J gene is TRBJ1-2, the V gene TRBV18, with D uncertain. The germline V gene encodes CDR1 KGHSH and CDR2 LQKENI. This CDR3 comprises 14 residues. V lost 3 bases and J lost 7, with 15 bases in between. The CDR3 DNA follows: TGTGCCAGCTCACCGACGGACCGGTCCAGTGGCTACACCTTC. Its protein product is CASSPTDRSSGYTF.

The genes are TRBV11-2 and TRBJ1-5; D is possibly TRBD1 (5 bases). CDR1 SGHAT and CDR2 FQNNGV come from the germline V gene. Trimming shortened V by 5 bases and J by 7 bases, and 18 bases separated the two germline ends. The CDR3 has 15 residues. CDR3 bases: TGTGCCAGCAGCCCCGGGGCGGCTCGTGGACAGCCCCAGCATTTT. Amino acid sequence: CASSPGAARGQPQHF. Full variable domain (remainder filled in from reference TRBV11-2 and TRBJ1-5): EAGVAQSPRYKIIEKRQSVAFWCNPISGHATLYWYQQILGQGPKLLIQFQNNGVVDDSQLPKDRFSAERLKGVDSTLKIQPAKLEDSAVYLCASSPGAARGQPQHFGDGTRLSIL.

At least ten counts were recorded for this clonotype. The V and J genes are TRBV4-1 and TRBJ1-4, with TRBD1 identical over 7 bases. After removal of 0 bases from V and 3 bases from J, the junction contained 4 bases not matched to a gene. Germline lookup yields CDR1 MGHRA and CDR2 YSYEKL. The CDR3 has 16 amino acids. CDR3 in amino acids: CASSQDAGTANEKLFF. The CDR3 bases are TGCGCCAGCAGCCAAGATGCCGGGACAGCTAATGAAAAACTGTTTTTT.

The CDR3: CSARPGIPYGYTF. CDR3 DNA: TGCAGTGCTAGGCCCGGGATCCCCTATGGCTACACCTTC. The V and J genes are TRBV20-1 and TRBJ1-2; no clear D gene. Germline CDR1 is DFQATT and CDR2 is SNEGSKA (reference sequence). With 3 bases removed from V and 4 bases from J, the gap between germline ends came to 12 bases. This CDR3 spans 13 amino acids.

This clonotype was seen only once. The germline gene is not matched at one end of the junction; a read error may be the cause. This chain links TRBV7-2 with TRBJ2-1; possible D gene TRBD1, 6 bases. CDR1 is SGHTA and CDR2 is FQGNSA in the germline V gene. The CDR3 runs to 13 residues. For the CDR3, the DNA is TGTGCCAGCAGCCACGGACAGTACAAGGAGCAGTTCTTC. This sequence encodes CASSHGQYKEQFF. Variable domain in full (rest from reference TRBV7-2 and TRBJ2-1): GAGVSQSPSNKVTEKGKDVELRCDPISGHTALYWYRQSLGQGLEFLIYFQGNSAPDKSGLPSDRFSAERTGGSVSTLTIQRTQQEDSAVYLCASSHGQYKEQFFGPGTRLTVL.

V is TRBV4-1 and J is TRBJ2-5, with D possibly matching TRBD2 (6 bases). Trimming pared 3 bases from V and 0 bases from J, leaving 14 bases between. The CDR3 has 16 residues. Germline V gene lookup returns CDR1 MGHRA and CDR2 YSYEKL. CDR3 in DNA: TGCGCCAGCAGCCATGTAGAACGGGGGAACCAAGAGACCCAGTACTTC. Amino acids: CASSHVERGNQETQYF.

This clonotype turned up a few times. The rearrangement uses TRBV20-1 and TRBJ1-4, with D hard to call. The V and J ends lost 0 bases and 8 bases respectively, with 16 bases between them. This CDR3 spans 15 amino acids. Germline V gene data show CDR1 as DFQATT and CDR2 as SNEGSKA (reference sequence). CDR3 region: CSARDRRSGDEKLFF. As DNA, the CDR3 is TGCAGTGCTAGAGACAGGCGGTCGGGCGACGAAAAACTGTTTTTT.

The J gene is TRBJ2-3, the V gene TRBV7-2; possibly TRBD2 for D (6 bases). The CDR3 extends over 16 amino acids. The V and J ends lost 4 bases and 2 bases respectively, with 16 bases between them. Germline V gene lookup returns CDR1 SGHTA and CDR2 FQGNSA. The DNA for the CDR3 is TGTGCCAGCAGCTCCCGGCGGGGAGTACACACAGATACGCAGTATTTT. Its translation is CASSSRRGVHTDTQYF.

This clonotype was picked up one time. The CDR3 spells CAISGPGRAQGTQYF. CDR3 nucleotides: TGTGCCATCAGTGGGCCGGGACGGGCCCAGGGGACCCAGTACTTC. V usage is TRBV10-3 and J usage is TRBJ2-5; D is perhaps TRBD1 or TRBD2 (5 bases each). CDR3 length equals 15 residues. Trimming left V 4 bases short and J 7 bases short, with 19 bases between. The germline gives CDR1 ENHRY, CDR2 SYGVKD.